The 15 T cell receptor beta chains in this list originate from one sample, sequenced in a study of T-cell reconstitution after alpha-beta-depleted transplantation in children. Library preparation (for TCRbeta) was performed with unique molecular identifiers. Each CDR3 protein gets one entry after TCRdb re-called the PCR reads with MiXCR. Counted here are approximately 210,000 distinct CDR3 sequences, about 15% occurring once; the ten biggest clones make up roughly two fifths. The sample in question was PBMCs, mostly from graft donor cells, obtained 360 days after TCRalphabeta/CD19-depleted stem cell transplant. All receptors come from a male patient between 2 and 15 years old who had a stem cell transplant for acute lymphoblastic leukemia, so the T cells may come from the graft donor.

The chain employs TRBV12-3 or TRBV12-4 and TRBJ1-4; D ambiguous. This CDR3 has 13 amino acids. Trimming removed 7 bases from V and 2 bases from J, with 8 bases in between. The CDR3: CASMGVTNEKLFF. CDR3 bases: TGTGCCAGCATGGGTGTTACTAATGAAAAACTGTTTTTT.

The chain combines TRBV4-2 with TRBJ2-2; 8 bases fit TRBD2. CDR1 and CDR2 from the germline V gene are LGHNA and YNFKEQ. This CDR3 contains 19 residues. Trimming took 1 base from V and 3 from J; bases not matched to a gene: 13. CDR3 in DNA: TGTGCCAGCAGCCAAGGGCCGGGACTAGTGATGGAAGACACCGGGGAGCTGTTTTTT. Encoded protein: CASSQGPGLVMEDTGELFF.

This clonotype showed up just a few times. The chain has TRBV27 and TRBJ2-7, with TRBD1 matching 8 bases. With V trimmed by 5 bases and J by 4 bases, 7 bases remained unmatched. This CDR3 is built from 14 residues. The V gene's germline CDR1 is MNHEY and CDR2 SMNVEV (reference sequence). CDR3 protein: CASSRTGRRYEQYF. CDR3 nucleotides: TGTGCCAGCAGTCGGACAGGGCGGCGGTACGAGCAGTACTTC.

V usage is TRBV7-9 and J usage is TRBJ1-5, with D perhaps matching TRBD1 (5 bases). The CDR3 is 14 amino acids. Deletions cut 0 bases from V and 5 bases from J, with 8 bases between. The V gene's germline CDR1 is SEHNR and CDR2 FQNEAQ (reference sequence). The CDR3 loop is CASSLATADQPQHF. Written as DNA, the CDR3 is TGTGCCAGCAGCTTAGCGACAGCCGATCAGCCCCAGCATTTT.

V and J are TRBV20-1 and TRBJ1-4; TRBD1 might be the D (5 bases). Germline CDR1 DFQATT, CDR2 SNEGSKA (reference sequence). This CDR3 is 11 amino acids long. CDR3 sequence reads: CTGVSNEKLFF. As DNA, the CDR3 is TGCACGGGGGTCTCGAATGAAAAACTGTTTTTT.

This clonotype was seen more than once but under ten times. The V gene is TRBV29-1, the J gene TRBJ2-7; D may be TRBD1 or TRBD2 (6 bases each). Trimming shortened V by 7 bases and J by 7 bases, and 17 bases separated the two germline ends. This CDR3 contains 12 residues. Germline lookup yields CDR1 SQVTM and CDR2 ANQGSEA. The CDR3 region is CSGLGGLGEQYF. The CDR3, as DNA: TGCAGCGGACTAGGGGGGCTCGGGGAGCAGTACTTC.

Written as DNA, the CDR3 is TGCGCCAGCAGCTTAAAGCGGGACTACGAGCAGTACTTC. This codes for CASSLKRDYEQYF. The rearrangement uses TRBV5-1 and TRBJ2-7, with 7 bases fitting TRBD2. The CDR3 spans 13 residues. V lost 2 bases to trimming and J lost 3 bases; unmatched junction nucleotides: 2. Germline V gene data show CDR1 as SGHRS and CDR2 as YFSETQ.

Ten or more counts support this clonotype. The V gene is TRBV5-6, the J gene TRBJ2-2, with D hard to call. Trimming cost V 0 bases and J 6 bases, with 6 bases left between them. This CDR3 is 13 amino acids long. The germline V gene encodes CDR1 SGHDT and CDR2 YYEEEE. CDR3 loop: CASSLGAPGELFF. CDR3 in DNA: TGTGCCAGCAGCTTGGGGGCGCCCGGGGAGCTGTTTTTT.

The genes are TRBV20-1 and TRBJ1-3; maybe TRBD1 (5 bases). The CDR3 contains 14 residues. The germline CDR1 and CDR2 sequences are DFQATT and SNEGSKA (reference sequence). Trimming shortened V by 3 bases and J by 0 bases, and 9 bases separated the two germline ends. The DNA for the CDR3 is TGCAGTGCTAGTGGGGCCAACTCTGGAAACACCATATATTTT. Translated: CSASGANSGNTIYF.

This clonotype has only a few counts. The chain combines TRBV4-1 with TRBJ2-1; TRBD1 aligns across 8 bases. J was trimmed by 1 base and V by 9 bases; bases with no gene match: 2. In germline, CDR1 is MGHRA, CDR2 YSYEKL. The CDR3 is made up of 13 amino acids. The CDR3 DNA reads TGCGCCAGTGGACAGGGTTCCTACAATGAGCAGTTCTTC. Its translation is CASGQGSYNEQFF.

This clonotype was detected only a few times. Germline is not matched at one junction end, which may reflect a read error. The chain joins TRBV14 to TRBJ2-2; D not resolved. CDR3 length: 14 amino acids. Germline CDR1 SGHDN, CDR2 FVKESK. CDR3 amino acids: CASSQDLNSGELFF. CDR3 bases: TGTGCCAGCAGCCAAGATCTGAACTCCGGGGAGCTGTTTTTT.

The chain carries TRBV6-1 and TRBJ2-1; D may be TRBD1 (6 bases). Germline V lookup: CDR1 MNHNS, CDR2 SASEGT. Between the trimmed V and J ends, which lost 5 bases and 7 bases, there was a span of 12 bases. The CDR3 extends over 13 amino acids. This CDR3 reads CASSPRGWNEQFF. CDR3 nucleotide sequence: TGTGCCAGCAGTCCGAGGGGGTGGAATGAGCAGTTCTTC.

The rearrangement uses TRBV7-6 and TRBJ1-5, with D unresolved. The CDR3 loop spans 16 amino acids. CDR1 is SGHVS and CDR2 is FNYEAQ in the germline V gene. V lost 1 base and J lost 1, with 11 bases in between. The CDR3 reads CASSLGTRHSNQPQHF. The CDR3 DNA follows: TGTGCCAGCAGCTTAGGGACCCGTCACAGCAATCAGCCCCAGCATTTT.

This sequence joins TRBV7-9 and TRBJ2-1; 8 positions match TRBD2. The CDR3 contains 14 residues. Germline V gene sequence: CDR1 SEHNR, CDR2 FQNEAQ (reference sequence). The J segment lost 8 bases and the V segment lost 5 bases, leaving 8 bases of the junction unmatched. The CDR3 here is CASSRGGRMDEQFF. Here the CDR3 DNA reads TGTGCCAGCAGCCGGGGGGGTCGTATGGATGAGCAGTTCTTC.

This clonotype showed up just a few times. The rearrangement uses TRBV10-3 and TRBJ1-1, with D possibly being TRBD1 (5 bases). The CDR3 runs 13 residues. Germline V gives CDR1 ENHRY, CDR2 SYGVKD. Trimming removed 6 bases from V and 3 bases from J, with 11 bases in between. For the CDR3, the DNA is TGTGCCATCAGCGGGGGGACTGACACTGAAGCTTTCTTT. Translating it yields CAISGGTDTEAFF.